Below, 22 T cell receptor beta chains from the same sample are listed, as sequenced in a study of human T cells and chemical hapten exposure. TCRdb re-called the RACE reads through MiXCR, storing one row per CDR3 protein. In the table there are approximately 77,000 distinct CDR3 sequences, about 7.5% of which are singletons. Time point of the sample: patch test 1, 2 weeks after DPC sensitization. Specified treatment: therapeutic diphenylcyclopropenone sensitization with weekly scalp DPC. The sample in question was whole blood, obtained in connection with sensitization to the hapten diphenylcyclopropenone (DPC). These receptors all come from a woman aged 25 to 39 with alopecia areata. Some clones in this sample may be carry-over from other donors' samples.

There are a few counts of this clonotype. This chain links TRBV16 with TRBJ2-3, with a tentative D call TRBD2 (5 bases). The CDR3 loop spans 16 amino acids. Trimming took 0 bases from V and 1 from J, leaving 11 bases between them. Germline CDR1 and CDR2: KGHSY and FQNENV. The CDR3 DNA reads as TGTGCCAGCAGCCAATCTGAGGGAACTGGCACAGATACGCAGTATTTT. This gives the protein CASSQSEGTGTDTQYF.

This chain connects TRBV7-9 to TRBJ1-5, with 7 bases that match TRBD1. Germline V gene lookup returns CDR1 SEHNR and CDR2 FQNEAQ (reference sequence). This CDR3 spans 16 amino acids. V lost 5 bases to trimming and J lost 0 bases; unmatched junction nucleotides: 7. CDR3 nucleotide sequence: TGTGCCAGCAGCCACCAGGGGGGGATTAGCAATCAGCCCCAGCATTTT. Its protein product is CASSHQGGISNQPQHF. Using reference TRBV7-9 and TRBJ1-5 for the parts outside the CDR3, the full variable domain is DTGVSQNPRHKITKRGQNVTFRCDPISEHNRLYWYRQTLGQGPEFLTYFQNEAQLEKSRLLSDRFSAERPKGSFSTLEIQRTEQGDSAMYLCASSHQGGISNQPQHFGDGTRLSIL.

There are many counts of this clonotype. This CDR3 is CASRPAEIYGYTF. The CDR3 DNA reads TGTGCCAGCAGACCAGCGGAGATCTATGGCTACACCTTC. This chain uses TRBV6-5 with TRBJ1-2; D gene uncertain. The germline gives CDR1 MNHEY, CDR2 SVGAGI. This CDR3 is built from 13 residues. The ends were cut back, 6 bases at V and 4 bases at J, with 12 bases in the middle.

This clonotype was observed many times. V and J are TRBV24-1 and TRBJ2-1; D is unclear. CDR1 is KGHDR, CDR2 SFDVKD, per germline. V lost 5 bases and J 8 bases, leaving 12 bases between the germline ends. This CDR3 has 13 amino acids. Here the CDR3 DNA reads TGTGCCACCAGTGGGGCCTACACCGATGAGCAGTTCTTC. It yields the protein CATSGAYTDEQFF.

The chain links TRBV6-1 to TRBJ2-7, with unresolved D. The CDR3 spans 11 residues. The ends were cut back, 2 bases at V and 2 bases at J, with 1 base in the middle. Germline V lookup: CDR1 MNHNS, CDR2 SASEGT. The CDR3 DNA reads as TGTGCCAGCAGTGAACCCTACGAGCAGTACTTC. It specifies CASSEPYEQYF.

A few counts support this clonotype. In DNA form, the CDR3 reads TGTGCCAGCAGTTTTCGAGGCAGCACCTACGAGCAGTACTTC. This gives the protein CASSFRGSTYEQYF. The chain couples TRBV7-8 to TRBJ2-7; D gene unclear. Trimming shortened V by 6 bases and J by 2 bases, and 14 bases separated the two germline ends. CDR1 is SGHVS, CDR2 FQNEAQ, per germline. The CDR3 totals 14 residues.

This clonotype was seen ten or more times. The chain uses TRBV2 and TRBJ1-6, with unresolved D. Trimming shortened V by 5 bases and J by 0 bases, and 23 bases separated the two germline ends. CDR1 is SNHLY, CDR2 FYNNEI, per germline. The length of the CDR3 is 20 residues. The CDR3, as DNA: TGTGCCAGCAGTACCCGAGAGAGAAACAATTGGCGCTCCTATAATTCACCCCTCCACTTT. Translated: CASSTRERNNWRSYNSPLHF.

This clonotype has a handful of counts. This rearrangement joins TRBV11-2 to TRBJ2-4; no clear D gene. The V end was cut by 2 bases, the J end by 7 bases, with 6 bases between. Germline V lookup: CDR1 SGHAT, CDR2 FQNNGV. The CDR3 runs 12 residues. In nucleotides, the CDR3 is TGTGCCAGCAGCTTAAGGACGAACATTCAGTACTTC. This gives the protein CASSLRTNIQYF.

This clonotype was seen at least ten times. CDR3 nucleotide sequence: TGCAGTGCTAGATCCTCACTAGGAGACACAGATACGCAGTATTTT. It specifies CSARSSLGDTDTQYF. This rearrangement joins TRBV20-1 to TRBJ2-3; possibly TRBD2 for D (5 bases). V shed 2 bases and J shed 2 bases, with 14 bases lying between them. This CDR3 has 15 residues. Per the germline V gene, CDR1 is DFQATT and CDR2 is SNEGSKA (reference sequence).

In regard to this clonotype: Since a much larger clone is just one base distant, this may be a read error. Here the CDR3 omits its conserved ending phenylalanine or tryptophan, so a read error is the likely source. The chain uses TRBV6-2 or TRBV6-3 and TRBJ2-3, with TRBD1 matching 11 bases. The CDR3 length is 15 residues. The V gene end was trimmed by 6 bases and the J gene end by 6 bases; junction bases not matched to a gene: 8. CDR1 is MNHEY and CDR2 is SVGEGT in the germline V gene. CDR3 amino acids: CASRTGQGASDTQYL. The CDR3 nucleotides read TGTGCCAGCAGAACCGGACAGGGGGCATCCGATACGCAGTATTTA.

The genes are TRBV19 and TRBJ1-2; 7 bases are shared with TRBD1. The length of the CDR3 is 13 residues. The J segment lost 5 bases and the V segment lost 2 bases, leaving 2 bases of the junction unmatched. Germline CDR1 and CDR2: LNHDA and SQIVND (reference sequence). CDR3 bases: TGTGCCAGTAGTATACGGGACAGATATGGCTACACCTTC. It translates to CASSIRDRYGYTF.

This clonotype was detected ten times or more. The CDR3 loop reads CASLGPHGELFF. The CDR3 bases are TGTGCCAGCCTCGGACCTCACGGGGAGCTGTTTTTT. The genes are TRBV19 and TRBJ2-2, with no clear D. V shed 9 bases and J shed 7 bases, with 12 bases lying between them. CDR1 is LNHDA and CDR2 is SQIVND in the germline V gene (reference sequence). The CDR3 contains 12 residues. Supplemented by reference TRBV19 and TRBJ2-2, the full variable domain reads DGGITQSPKYLFRKEGQNVTLSCEQNLNHDAMYWYRQDPGQGLRLIYYSQIVNDFQKGDIAEGYSVSREKKESFPLTVTSAQKNPTAFYLCASLGPHGELFFGEGSRLTVL.

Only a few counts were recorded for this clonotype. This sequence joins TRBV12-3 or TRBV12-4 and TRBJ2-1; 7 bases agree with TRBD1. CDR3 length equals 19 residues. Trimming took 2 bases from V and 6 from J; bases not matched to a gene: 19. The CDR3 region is CASSLQSQGVADGLNEQFF. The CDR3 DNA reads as TGTGCCAGCAGTTTACAATCCCAGGGGGTAGCAGACGGCCTCAATGAGCAGTTCTTC.

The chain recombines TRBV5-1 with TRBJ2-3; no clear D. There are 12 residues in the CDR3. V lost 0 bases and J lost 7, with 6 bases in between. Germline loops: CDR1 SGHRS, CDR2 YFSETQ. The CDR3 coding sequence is TGCGCCAGCAGCTTGGAACCTAATACGCAGTATTTT. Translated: CASSLEPNTQYF.

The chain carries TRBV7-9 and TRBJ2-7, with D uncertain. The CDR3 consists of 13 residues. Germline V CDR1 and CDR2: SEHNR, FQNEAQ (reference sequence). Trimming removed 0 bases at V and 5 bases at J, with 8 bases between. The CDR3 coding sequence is TGTGCCAGCAGCTTAGCAGCAGCCGACGAGCAGTACTTC. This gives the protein CASSLAAADEQYF.

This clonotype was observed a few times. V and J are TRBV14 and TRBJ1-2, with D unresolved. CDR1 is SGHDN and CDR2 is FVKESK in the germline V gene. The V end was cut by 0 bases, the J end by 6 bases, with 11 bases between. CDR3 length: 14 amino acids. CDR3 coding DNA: TGTGCCAGCAGCCAAGAAGGTGGTAGCAATGGCTACACCTTC. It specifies CASSQEGGSNGYTF.

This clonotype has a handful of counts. The DNA of the CDR3 is TGCAGCGCCGCAAGTGGGACAGGAGGCTATGGCTACACCTTC. The encoded protein is CSAASGTGGYGYTF. The chain is built from TRBV29-1 and TRBJ1-2, with 8 bases that match TRBD1. Per germline, CDR1 SQVTM and CDR2 ANQGSEA. V shed 7 bases and J 4 bases; nucleotides not matched to a gene: 11. The CDR3 length is 14 residues.

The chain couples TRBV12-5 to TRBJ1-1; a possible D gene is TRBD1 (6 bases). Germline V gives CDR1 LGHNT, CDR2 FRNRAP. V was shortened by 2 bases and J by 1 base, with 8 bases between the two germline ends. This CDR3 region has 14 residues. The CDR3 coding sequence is TGTGCTAGTGGTTTGACAGGGAAGAACACTGAAGCTTTCTTT. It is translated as CASGLTGKNTEAFF.

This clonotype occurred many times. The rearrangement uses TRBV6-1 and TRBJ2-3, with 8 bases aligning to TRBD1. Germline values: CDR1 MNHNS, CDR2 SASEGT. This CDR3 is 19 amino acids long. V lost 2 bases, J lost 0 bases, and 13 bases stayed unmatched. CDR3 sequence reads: CASSEYPLRQGTSTDTQYF. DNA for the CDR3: TGTGCCAGCAGTGAATACCCCCTCCGACAGGGGACTAGCACAGATACGCAGTATTTT.

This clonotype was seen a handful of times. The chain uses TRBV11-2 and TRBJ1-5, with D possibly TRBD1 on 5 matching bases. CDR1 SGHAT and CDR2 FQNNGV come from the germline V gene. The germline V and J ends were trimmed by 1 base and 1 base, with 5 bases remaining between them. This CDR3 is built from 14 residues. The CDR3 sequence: CASSLAGSNQPQHF. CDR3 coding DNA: TGTGCCAGCAGCTTAGCAGGGAGCAATCAGCCCCAGCATTTT.

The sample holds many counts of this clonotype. CDR3 in amino acids: CASSWDSPSGANVLTF. The CDR3 nucleotides read TGTGCCAGCAGCTGGGACAGCCCCTCTGGGGCCAACGTCCTGACTTTC. The chain carries TRBV12-3 or TRBV12-4 and TRBJ2-6; 7 bases agree with TRBD1. CDR3 length: 16 amino acids. V lost 6 bases, J lost 0 bases, and 5 bases stayed unmatched.

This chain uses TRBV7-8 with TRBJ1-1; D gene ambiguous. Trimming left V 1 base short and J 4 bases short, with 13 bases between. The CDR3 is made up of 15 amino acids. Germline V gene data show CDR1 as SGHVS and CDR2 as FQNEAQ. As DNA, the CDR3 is TGTGCCAGCAGCTTAGAAATGGTGGGTAGCACTGAAGCTTTCTTT. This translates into CASSLEMVGSTEAFF.